These T cell receptor beta chains were read from a single sample in a study of blood T cell repertoires in COVID-19. Profiled with immunoSEQ multiplex PCR; TCRdb holds only in-frame clones, not every one. Among 45,000 or so clones, around 88% were seen once, and the ten largest hold over 2%. The sequenced material came from peripheral blood. The receptor set was obtained from a woman aged 55-75 years with acute or convalescent COVID-19. Both conserved end residues are part of each CDR3. A D gene is named only where the DNA matches it firmly. Clone size is stated in some rows and not others, as once, few, many or a class when expanded.

DNA	CDR3	V	D	J	size
TGTGCCAGCAGTTTGGACAGGGGGCCTGGAAACACCATATATTTT	CASSLDRGPGNTIYF	TRBV6-5	TRBD1	TRBJ1-3	.
TGTGCCAGCAGCCCTAGGGACAATCGCTTAGGTTCTGGAAACACCATATATTTT	CASSPRDNRLGSGNTIYF	TRBV9	.	TRBJ1-3	.
TGTGCCACCAGCAGAGGGGCGGGAGGGAAACTGTTTTTT	CATSRGAGGKLFF	TRBV15	.	TRBJ1-4	.
TGTGCCAGTCGAGTCGGGTCGCACCAAGAGACCCAGTACTTC	CASRVGSHQETQYF	TRBV6-5	.	TRBJ2-5	.
TGTGCCAGCAGTTTATTCCCTAGCGGTGCTTACAATGAGCAGTTCTTC	CASSLFPSGAYNEQFF	TRBV27	TRBD2	TRBJ2-1	.
TGTGCCAGCCGGACAGGGGGCTCCCCCCGAGCTTTCTTT	CASRTGGSPRAFF	TRBV3-1/TRBV3-2	TRBD1	TRBJ1-1	.
TGCGCCAGCAGGTATACGACAGGGGAGTGGGAGCAGTACTTC	CASRYTTGEWEQYF	TRBV5-1	TRBD1	TRBJ2-7	.
TGTGCCAGCAGTGAGGGTGGGGGGAGCACCTACACAGATACGCAGTATTTT	CASSEGGGSTYTDTQYF	TRBV6-1	.	TRBJ2-3	once
TGTGCCAGCAGCCCGGGAGGACGAGGTCAGCCCCAGCATTTT	CASSPGGRGQPQHF	TRBV2	.	TRBJ1-5	.
TGTGCCACCAGCAGAGATCCGGCCGGGGATCAGCCCCAGCATTTT	CATSRDPAGDQPQHF	TRBV15	.	TRBJ1-5	.
TGCGCCAGCAGCACCGGGAGGACTAATGAAAAACTGTTTTTT	CASSTGRTNEKLFF	TRBV5-1	.	TRBJ1-4	.
TGTGCCAGCAGCCAGCCGGGACAGGGGGCGCGGGCTGAAGCTTTCTTT	CASSQPGQGARAEAFF	TRBV4-2	TRBD1	TRBJ1-1	.
TGCGCCAGCAGTGAGTCGAGTAGCGGAGTAATCTACGAGCAGTACTTC	CASSESSSGVIYEQYF	TRBV10-2	.	TRBJ2-7	once
TGTGCCAGTAGGACATTAGAGGGCACTGAAGCTTTCTTT	CASRTLEGTEAFF	TRBV19	.	TRBJ1-1	.
TGTGCCAGTAGTATCCGGACAGGGGCTAACTATGGCTACACCTTC	CASSIRTGANYGYTF	TRBV19	TRBD1	TRBJ1-2	.
TGTGCCAGCAGCCATTACCCCCGGGGAACTGAAGCTTTCTTT	CASSHYPRGTEAFF	TRBV3-1/TRBV3-2	.	TRBJ1-1	once
TGCGCCAGCAGCTTGACGGCAGGGGGTTCAAATGGCTACACCTTC	CASSLTAGGSNGYTF	TRBV5-1	TRBD1	TRBJ1-2	once
TGTGCCAGCAGGTTAACAGGGAATCAGCCCCAGCATTTT	CASRLTGNQPQHF	TRBV6-5	.	TRBJ1-5	few
TGTGCCAGCAGTTTACCGGGACTAGCGGGAGGAAATACGCAGTATTTT	CASSLPGLAGGNTQYF	TRBV28	TRBD2	TRBJ2-3	.
TGCGCCAGCAGTGAACAGGGTTACTACGAGCAGTACTTC	CASSEQGYYEQYF	TRBV5-1	.	TRBJ2-7	.
TGTGCCAGCAGCAGGGGAGAAAAAGGAAAACTGTTTTTT	CASSRGEKGKLFF	TRBV25-1	.	TRBJ1-4	.
TGTGCCAGTACCGCCTTGGACAGGGGGAATCATCAGCCCCAGCATTTT	CASTALDRGNHQPQHF	TRBV19	TRBD1	TRBJ1-5	.
TGTGCCAGCAGTGCCCCGGGACAGGGGTTTGGGTCGGGCTACACCTTC	CASSAPGQGFGSGYTF	TRBV6-1	TRBD1	TRBJ1-2	.
TGTGCCAGCAGCTTAGATACTAGCGGGGGAAACAATGAGCAGTTCTTC	CASSLDTSGGNNEQFF	TRBV11-3	TRBD2	TRBJ2-1	.
TGTGCCTGGAGTATAGGTGGGTTAGCGGGAGTGCAAGATACGCAGTATTTT	CAWSIGGLAGVQDTQYF	TRBV30	TRBD2	TRBJ2-3	.
TGTGCCAGCAGTCTGGACTCGGGGGAGCAGTACTTC	CASSLDSGEQYF	TRBV2	.	TRBJ2-7	.
TGTGCCAGCAGCTTAGGGGGCGGCTATGGCTACACCTTC	CASSLGGGYGYTF	TRBV7-9	.	TRBJ1-2	.
TGCGCCAGCAGCCGGGACAGACGGTCCTACGAGCAGTACTTC	CASSRDRRSYEQYF	TRBV5-1	TRBD1	TRBJ2-7	.
TGTGCCAGCTCACAAAACTTGGCTAGCGGGGGGGCCTTCACAGATACGCAGTATTTT	CASSQNLASGGAFTDTQYF	TRBV18	TRBD2	TRBJ2-3	.
TGTGCCAGCTCAGCCCGGGACACCCTTGGGCCCCAGCATTTT	CASSARDTLGPQHF	TRBV18	.	TRBJ1-5	once
TGTGCCAGCAGCTTTAATGGGTGGACCGGGACTTACCCTGGAAACACCATATATTTT	CASSFNGWTGTYPGNTIYF	TRBV7-9	.	TRBJ1-3	.
TGTGCCAGCAGTGTTTCAGGGGGCAGACCCGCGATCGCTTTCTTT	CASSVSGGRPAIAFF	TRBV25-1	TRBD1	TRBJ1-1	.
TGCGCCAGCAGCTTGGGTGACAGAAATCAGCCCCAGCATTTT	CASSLGDRNQPQHF	TRBV5-1	.	TRBJ1-5	few